Listed below are T cell receptor beta chains from one sample, sequenced in a study of cytomegalovirus exposure and HLA in healthy donors. TCRdb's table, derived via immunoSEQ multiplex PCR, lists solely in-frame clones and lacks some. Of about 170,000 clones in the sample, around nine tenths were seen once. The sequencing sample was made of PBMCs. The receptors shown here come from a woman aged 25-40 years in good health and CMV-seronegative. CDR3s include the opening cysteine and the closing phenylalanine or tryptophan. D genes are given only for firm matches. The size field is filled for only some rows; it gives once, few, many or a size class.

size	D	V	J	DNA	CDR3
-	-	TRBV29-1	TRBJ1-2	TGCAGCGTTGATTACGGAGTTCGAAACTATGGCTACACCTTC	CSVDYGVRNYGYTF
-	-	TRBV7-9	TRBJ1-2	TGTGCCAGCAGCTCACCGACGGAGCCCCCCTATGGCTACACCTTC	CASSSPTEPPYGYTF
-	TRBD2	TRBV2	TRBJ2-5	TGTGCCAGCAGGCTTACTAGCGGGGGGGATCAAGAGACCCAGTACTTC	CASRLTSGGDQETQYF
-	TRBD1	TRBV11-2	TRBJ2-2	TGTGCCAGCAGCATCATGACAGGGGCCGGGGAGCTGTTTTTT	CASSIMTGAGELFF
-	-	TRBV4-3	TRBJ1-1	TGCGCCAGCAGCCAAGACGGAGGGGGGGCGAACACTGAAGCTTTCTTT	CASSQDGGGANTEAFF
-	-	TRBV9	TRBJ1-1	TGTGCCAGCAGCGTCGAGACTCGCGGGGAAGCTTTCTTT	CASSVETRGEAFF
-	-	TRBV7-9	TRBJ2-1	TGTGCCAGCAGCCCTCCGACAGGCTCCCTCAATGAGCAGTTCTTC	CASSPPTGSLNEQFF
-	TRBD1	TRBV6-1	TRBJ1-2	TGTGCCAGCACCAAAGGTGGGGACAGAGACTATGGCTACACCTTC	CASTKGGDRDYGYTF
-	TRBD1	TRBV13	TRBJ1-6	TGTGCCAGCAGACGACAGAGACAGGGGCAGGATTCACCCCTCCACTTT	CASRRQRQGQDSPLHF
-	TRBD1	TRBV19	TRBJ1-2	TGTGCCAGTAGTATCGGGGACAGGGAAGTCAACTATGGCTACACCTTC	CASSIGDREVNYGYTF
-	-	TRBV19	TRBJ2-5	TGTGCCAGTAGTGTGTGGCGGGCCGCTCAAGAGACCCAGTACTTC	CASSVWRAAQETQYF
once	TRBD1	TRBV7-2	TRBJ2-7	TGTGCCAGCAGCTTAGGGAATGCGGGACAGGGCTACGAGCAGTACTTC	CASSLGNAGQGYEQYF
-	TRBD1	TRBV5-8	TRBJ1-2	TGTGCCAGCAGTTACTCCGGGACAGGGGGTCCCATTGGAGGCTACACCTTC	CASSYSGTGGPIGGYTF
-	-	TRBV27	TRBJ1-1	TGTGCCAGCAGCTGGACGTGGAGGACTGAAGCTTTCTTT	CASSWTWRTEAFF
-	TRBD2	TRBV5-4	TRBJ2-5	TGTGCCAGCAGCCCGGCTAGCGGCGTTACGGAGACCCAGTACTTC	CASSPASGVTETQYF
-	-	TRBV7-9	TRBJ1-2	TGTGCCAGCAGCTTTGGACAGCTGCAAAACTATGGCTACACCTTC	CASSFGQLQNYGYTF
-	-	TRBV7-7	TRBJ2-5	TGTGCCAGCAGCTTATCACACATGAAGACCCAGTACTTC	CASSLSHMKTQYF
-	TRBD1	TRBV5-1	TRBJ1-1	TGCGCCAGCAGCTTTAAATCGACAGGGGGCAACACTGAAGCTTTCTTT	CASSFKSTGGNTEAFF
-	-	TRBV10-3	TRBJ1-2	TGTGCCATCAGTGAACACAGAGAATATTCTAACTATGGCTACACCTTC	CAISEHREYSNYGYTF
-	TRBD2	TRBV4-2	TRBJ2-3	TGTGCCAGCAGCGCTAGCGGGGGCACAGATACGCAGTATTTT	CASSASGGTDTQYF
-	TRBD1	TRBV11-2	TRBJ2-7	TGTGCCAGCAGCTTAGATGGGACAGCCTACGAGCAGTACTTC	CASSLDGTAYEQYF
-	TRBD2	TRBV27	TRBJ2-1	TGTGCCAGCAAGCGGGGCAGCTCCTACAATGAGCAGTTCTTC	CASKRGSSYNEQFF
-	TRBD2	TRBV5-6	TRBJ2-7	TGTGCCAGCAGCTTGGGGGTCGGGGGGTCTGTCGAGCAGTACTTC	CASSLGVGGSVEQYF
-	TRBD2	TRBV4-1	TRBJ2-5	TGCGCCAGCGGGGGGTGGAGCGGGGGCAAAAAAGAGACCCAGTACTTC	CASGGWSGGKKETQYF
few	TRBD1	TRBV6-1	TRBJ2-7	TGTGCCAGCAGTGTAGACAGGGTTTCCTACGAGCAGTACTTC	CASSVDRVSYEQYF
-	TRBD1	TRBV2	TRBJ2-2	TGTGCCAGCATGAGGGGGCAAGCAATCGGGGAGCTGTTTTTT	CASMRGQAIGELFF
-	-	TRBV27	TRBJ2-1	TGTGCCAGCAGTTCACCTTCACAAGGGGGACGGATCAATGAGCAGTTCTTC	CASSSPSQGGRINEQFF
-	-	TRBV2	TRBJ1-6	TGTGCCACCAAAGGTACAGGGCGAGGGTATAATTCACCCCTCCACTTT	CATKGTGRGYNSPLHF
once	TRBD1	TRBV11-2	TRBJ1-5	TGTGCCAGCAGCTTAGGGATAGGAGGACAGGGAGGTCAGCCCCAGCATTTT	CASSLGIGGQGGQPQHF
-	TRBD2	TRBV5-1	TRBJ2-1	TGCGCCAGCAGCTTGCCTAGCGGACGATACAATGAGCAGTTCTTC	CASSLPSGRYNEQFF
-	TRBD1	TRBV5-5	TRBJ1-1	TGTGCCAGCAGCTTGCCGACAGGGTTGGACACTGAAGCTTTCTTT	CASSLPTGLDTEAFF
-	TRBD2	TRBV5-1	TRBJ2-1	TGCGCCAGCAGCACGATAGCGGGGGGCTCCAACAATGAGCAGTTCTTC	CASSTIAGGSNNEQFF
-	-	TRBV4-1	TRBJ1-2	TGCGCCAGCAGCTACAGCACCCTGTATGGCTACACCTTC	CASSYSTLYGYTF
-	TRBD1	TRBV5-1	TRBJ2-2	TGCGCCAGCAGCTTGGAGACAGGGGTGAACACCGGGGAGCTGTTTTTT	CASSLETGVNTGELFF